Presented here are 22 T cell receptor beta chains from one specimen sequenced in a study of blood T cell repertoires in COVID-19. Generated by immunoSEQ multiplex PCR, the TCRdb table keeps only in-frame clones and is missing some. The table has roughly 30,000 clones, around 85% seen once; the top ten hold approximately 15%. Sequencing input: peripheral blood. These TCRs come from a woman aged 55-69 years with acute or convalescent COVID-19.

The chain combines TRBV7-3 with TRBJ1-1; 7 bases align to TRBD1. The V gene's germline CDR1 is SGHTA and CDR2 FQGTGA. The CDR3 is 13 residues long. The V gene end was trimmed by 5 bases and the J gene end by 4 bases; junction bases not matched to a gene: 4. The CDR3: CASSPTGITEAFF. Written as DNA, the CDR3 is TGTGCCAGCAGCCCGACAGGGATCACTGAAGCTTTCTTT.

The V gene is TRBV5-1, the J gene TRBJ2-1, with TRBD2 identical over 11 bases. CDR1 and CDR2 from the germline V gene are SGHRS and YFSETQ. V was clipped by 0 bases and J by 0 bases; unmatched bases: 5. CDR3 size: 18 residues. This CDR3 is CASSLELAGGSSYNEQFF. CDR3 DNA sequence: TGCGCCAGCAGCTTGGAGCTAGCGGGGGGAAGCTCCTACAATGAGCAGTTCTTC.

In its sample, this clone was seen once. The genes are TRBV30 and TRBJ1-2; 7 nucleotides match TRBD1. The germline V gene has CDR1 GTSNPN and CDR2 SVGIG (reference sequence). The V segment lost 3 bases and the J segment 5 bases; nucleotides outside the gene matches: 3. This CDR3 region has 12 residues. This chain's CDR3 is CAWSNRGYGYTF. As DNA, the CDR3 is TGTGCCTGGAGCAACAGGGGTTATGGCTACACCTTC.

This clone was picked up one time. The J gene is TRBJ1-6, the V gene TRBV9; 11 bases match TRBD1. V dropped 4 bases and J dropped 8; count of bases not matched to a gene: 5. CDR1 is SGDLS, CDR2 YYNGEE, per germline. The CDR3 consists of 15 residues. DNA for the CDR3: TGTGCCAGCAGCCCCCGGACAGGGGGCGATTCACCCCTCCACTTT. Translated: CASSPRTGGDSPLHF.

This clone was seen a single time. The V and J genes are TRBV28 and TRBJ2-1, with a tentative D call TRBD1 (6 bases). The germline V gene has CDR1 MDHEN and CDR2 SYDVKM. With 6 bases removed from V and 4 bases from J, the gap between germline ends came to 13 bases. The CDR3 length is 14 residues. In DNA form, the CDR3 reads TGTGCCAGCAGCTTACAGGGTGGTTACAATGAGCAGTTCTTC. Translation: CASSLQGGYNEQFF.

The CDR3 protein is CATSDFGGTSYNEQFF. DNA of the CDR3: TGTGCCACCAGTGATTTTGGGGGGACCTCCTACAATGAGCAGTTCTTC. This chain uses TRBV24-1 with TRBJ2-1, with a weak D call TRBD2 (6 bases). CDR1 and CDR2 (germline): KGHDR, SFDVKD. The V and J ends lost 1 base and 0 bases respectively, with 9 bases between them. This CDR3 region has 16 residues.

Concerning this clone: The junction and the germline gene differ at one end; a read error may be behind it. The rearrangement links TRBV4-2 to TRBJ1-1, with D perhaps matching TRBD1 (5 bases). This CDR3 has 16 amino acids. The germline V gene encodes CDR1 LGHNA and CDR2 YNFKEQ. CDR3 residues: CASSQGLRGLATEAFF. The CDR3 nucleotides read TGTGCCAGCAGCCAAGGTTTACGGGGGTTGGCCACTGAAGCCTTCTTT.

The chain uses TRBV6-5 and TRBJ1-6, with TRBD1 matching over 7 bases. From germline, CDR1 is MNHEY and CDR2 SVGAGI. This CDR3 spans 15 amino acids. V gave up 6 bases and J gave up 10 bases; unmatched junction bases: 12. The CDR3 coding sequence is TGTGCCAGCAGACCCACCGGACAGGTTCGGTCACCCCTCCACTTT. It yields the protein CASRPTGQVRSPLHF.

The J gene is TRBJ1-2, the V gene TRBV4-2; TRBD1 matches at 7 bases. CDR3 length: 15 amino acids. Trimming took 3 bases from V and 4 from J; bases not matched to a gene: 8. Germline CDR1 is LGHNA and CDR2 is YNFKEQ. The DNA for the CDR3 is TGTGCCAGCAGCCAGCCGGGACAGACCTTCTATGGCTACACCTTC. Its protein product is CASSQPGQTFYGYTF.

The V call is TRBV6-5, the J call TRBJ1-5, with TRBD1 identical over 9 bases. CDR3 length: 15 amino acids. Germline V gene sequence: CDR1 MNHEY, CDR2 SVGAGI. Trimming at V came to 2 bases and at J to 6 bases, leaving 5 bases not matched to a gene. CDR3 protein: CASSYRQGGGQPQHF. The CDR3 coding sequence is TGTGCCAGCAGTTACCGACAGGGGGGAGGTCAGCCCCAGCATTTT.

The genes are TRBV5-1 and TRBJ1-2; D remains ambiguous. The length of the CDR3 is 16 residues. Trimming left V 0 bases short and J 4 bases short, with 16 bases between. Per germline, CDR1 SGHRS and CDR2 YFSETQ. The CDR3 DNA reads TGCGCCAGCAGCTTGGCTGTGACACCAGGAGGCTATGGCTACACCTTC. It yields the protein CASSLAVTPGGYGYTF.

V and J are TRBV5-1 and TRBJ2-2; D gene unclear. The CDR3 is made up of 14 amino acids. The V gene lost 0 bases and the J gene lost 7 bases, with 10 bases spanning the gap. Germline V CDR1 and CDR2: SGHRS, YFSETQ. CDR3 loop: CASSLAERFGELFF. In DNA form, the CDR3 reads TGCGCCAGCAGCTTGGCCGAACGGTTCGGGGAGCTGTTTTTT.

V and J are TRBV21-1 and TRBJ2-7; TRBD2, as called in the table, went unchecked against the DNA. TRBV21-1 is a documented pseudogene. The CDR3 spans 16 residues. CDR3 in DNA: TGTGCCAGCAGCAAAGTGGAGCGCGGGGGCTTCTACGAGCAGTACTTC. Its translation is CASSKVERGGFYEQYF.

The J gene is TRBJ2-7, the V gene TRBV5-1; weak D call: TRBD1 (5 bases). The length of the CDR3 is 13 residues. With 0 bases removed from V and 3 bases from J, the gap between germline ends came to 7 bases. Germline values: CDR1 SGHRS, CDR2 YFSETQ. CDR3 loop: CASSLAGLYEQYF. CDR3 bases: TGCGCCAGCAGCTTGGCAGGGCTCTACGAGCAGTACTTC. Combining the CDR3 with reference TRBV5-1 and TRBJ2-7 gives the whole variable domain KAGVTQTPRYLIKTRGQQVTLSCSPISGHRSVSWYQQTPGQGLQFLFEYFSETQRNKGNFPGRFSGRQFSNSRSEMNVSTLELGDSALYLCASSLAGLYEQYFGPGTRLTVT.

The rearrangement joins TRBV18 to TRBJ1-2; perhaps TRBD1 as D (5 bases). The CDR3 runs to 14 residues. The V and J ends lost 3 bases and 0 bases respectively, with 8 bases between them. Looked up from germline, CDR1 is KGHSH and CDR2 is LQKENI. CDR3 loop: CASSPETANYGYTF. The CDR3 region has the DNA TGTGCCAGCTCACCCGAGACAGCTAACTATGGCTACACCTTC. Looking up the rest from reference TRBV18 and TRBJ1-2 gives the full variable domain: NAGVMQNPRHLVRRRGQEARLRCSPMKGHSHVYWYRQLPEEGLKFMVYLQKENIIDESGMPKERFSAEFPKEGPSILRIQQVVRGDSAAYFCASSPETANYGYTFGSGTRLTVV.

J is TRBJ1-1 and V is TRBV12-5; 7 nucleotides agree with TRBD1. The CDR3 has 15 amino acids. From germline, CDR1 is LGHNT and CDR2 FRNRAP. V was clipped by 6 bases and J by 1 base; unmatched bases: 8. For the CDR3, the DNA is TGTGCTAGTGGGGCGGACAGGTTAGCGAACACTGAAGCTTTCTTT. Its protein product is CASGADRLANTEAFF. Variable domain in full (rest from reference TRBV12-5 and TRBJ1-1): DARVTQTPRHKVTEMGQEVTMRCQPILGHNTVFWYRQTMMQGLELLAYFRNRAPLDDSGMPKDRFSAEMPDATLATLKIQPSEPRDSAVYFCASGADRLANTEAFFGQGTRLTVV.

The gene calls are TRBV28 and TRBJ2-3; D is uncertain. Looked up from germline, CDR1 is MDHEN and CDR2 is SYDVKM. This CDR3 has 12 amino acids. V shed 3 bases and J shed 5 bases, with 6 bases lying between them. The CDR3 loop is CASSLSVDTQYF. CDR3 DNA: TGTGCCAGCAGTTTGTCCGTAGATACGCAGTATTTT.

The V gene is TRBV2, the J gene TRBJ2-7; 7 bases fit TRBD1. The CDR3 covers 11 residues. The V and J ends lost 10 bases and 2 bases, in that order; junction bases with no gene match: 2. Germline V gene sequence: CDR1 SNHLY, CDR2 FYNNEI. CDR3 in amino acids: CATGQAYEQYF. The CDR3 region has the DNA TGTGCCACCGGACAGGCCTACGAGCAGTACTTC.

This clone showed up just a few times. The CDR3 reads CASSMGGQKEKLFF. The CDR3 DNA follows: TGTGCCAGTAGTATGGGAGGTCAAAAGGAAAAACTGTTTTTT. The chain is built from TRBV19 and TRBJ1-4; D is uncertain. The CDR3 totals 14 residues. CDR1 is LNHDA and CDR2 is SQIVND in the germline V gene (reference sequence). Trimming cost V 3 bases and J 8 bases, with 13 bases left between them.

The chain links TRBV10-3 to TRBJ2-3; TRBD2 agrees at 10 bases. V shed 7 bases and J 7 bases; nucleotides not matched to a gene: 8. Germline-derived CDR1 and CDR2 are ENHRY and SYGVKD. This CDR3 contains 14 residues. CDR3 residues: CAITEGLALNTQYF. In DNA form, the CDR3 reads TGTGCCATCACCGAGGGACTAGCGTTGAATACGCAGTATTTT.

V usage is TRBV4-2 and J usage is TRBJ2-1, with 10 bases that match TRBD2. J lost 9 bases, V lost 1 base, and 9 bases had no gene match. The CDR3 extends over 16 amino acids. In germline, CDR1 is LGHNA, CDR2 YNFKEQ. CDR3 protein: CASSQALAGPGGEQFF. As DNA, the CDR3 is TGTGCCAGCAGCCAAGCACTAGCGGGGCCCGGGGGTGAGCAGTTCTTC.

This rearrangement joins TRBV14 to TRBJ2-3; 9 nucleotides match TRBD2. V dropped 0 bases and J dropped 0; count of bases not matched to a gene: 4. This CDR3 contains 17 residues. The V gene's germline CDR1 is SGHDN and CDR2 FVKESK. In DNA form, the CDR3 reads TGTGCCAGCAGCCAAGATTTAGCGGGGGCTAGCACAGATACGCAGTATTTT. Translated, it gives CASSQDLAGASTDTQYF.